The sequence of this T cell receptor beta chain was determined in a study of long-term antiretroviral therapy in people with HIV. Points from the study as a whole: Across all time points, the repertoire was dominated by clones that expanded before ART.

immunoSEQ v3.0 was run at survey level. The assay was immunoSEQ multiplex PCR, and TCRdb's table has in-frame clones only and misses some. The sample shows about 28,000 clones, roughly 88% of them seen only once. Comment on this clone: Its antigen is undetermined.

This clonotype originated in a man in his thirties or forties with HIV. Specimen: unsorted PBMCs, collected approximately 2.9 years after starting antiretroviral therapy.

The CDR3 loop is CASSGGALDEKLFF. DNA for the CDR3: TGCGCCAGCAGCGGGGGGGCGCTGGATGAAAAACTGTTTTTT. The chain couples TRBV5-1 to TRBJ1-4, with a possible D match to TRBD1 (6 bases). Germline V CDR1 and CDR2: SGHRS, YFSETQ. The CDR3 runs to 14 residues. Trimming shortened V by 4 bases and J by 6 bases, and 13 bases separated the two germline ends.